This TCR beta chain appears in the sequencing data of a study of cytomegalovirus exposure and HLA in healthy donors. In germline, CDR1 is KGHSH, CDR2 LQKENI. The CDR3 covers 14 residues. Trimming cost V 6 bases and J 6 bases; bases outside gene matches: 8. It was with 60 Vbeta and 13 Jbeta primers that the PCR ran. The repertoire was sequenced with immunoSEQ multiplex PCR; TCRdb's copy has only in-frame clones and lacks some. Of 88,000 or so clones detected, roughly 65% appear once; the ten largest clones hold more than 3.5%. In this sample, this clone turned up once. The clonotype originates from a male donor in good health and CMV-seropositive. The chain combines TRBV18 with TRBJ2-7, with TRBD2 identical over 10 bases. The specimen was PBMCs. The CDR3 DNA reads TGTGCCAGCTCTCGTCTAGCGGGAGAGGGCGAGCAGTACTTC. Residues: CASSRLAGEGEQYF.